The 5 T cell receptor beta chains below come from one sample, sequenced in a study of blood T cell repertoires in COVID-19. Some clones are missing from TCRdb's copy, which holds only in-frame ones; the method was immunoSEQ multiplex PCR. The top ten clones hold approximately 8% of a sample with fewer than 150,000 clones, roughly 80% of them seen once. Sequenced sample: peripheral blood. The receptors shown here come from a human donor in a cohort sampled during active COVID-19.

The J gene is TRBJ1-1, the V gene TRBV18; TRBD1 might be the D (6 bases). CDR1 KGHSH and CDR2 LQKENI come from the germline V gene. The germline V and J ends were trimmed by 3 bases and 5 bases, with 13 bases remaining between them. CDR3 length equals 14 residues. DNA of the CDR3: TGTGCCAGCTCACCGGCAGGGGCGCGGACTGAAGCTTTCTTT. It yields the protein CASSPAGARTEAFF.

The chain links TRBV3-1 (or the pseudogene TRBV3-2) to TRBJ2-3; 9 nucleotides line up with TRBD1. CDR1 is LGHDT, CDR2 YNNKEL, per germline (reference sequence). The CDR3 runs 17 residues. V lost 0 bases, J lost 4 bases, and 8 bases stayed unmatched. CDR3 residues: CASSQDLGTGTADTQYF. In DNA, the CDR3 is TGTGCCAGCAGCCAAGATCTAGGGACAGGGACGGCAGATACGCAGTATTTT.

The chain has TRBV13 and TRBJ1-4; 9 bases match TRBD1. After removal of 5 bases from V and 7 bases from J, the junction contained 8 bases not matched to a gene. This CDR3 has 15 amino acids. Per the germline V gene, CDR1 is PRHDT and CDR2 is FYEKMQ (reference sequence). The CDR3 sequence is CASSPSGTGTEKLFF. CDR3 nucleotides: TGTGCCAGCAGCCCGTCCGGGACAGGGACTGAAAAACTGTTTTTT. Supplemented by reference TRBV13 and TRBJ1-4, the full variable domain reads AAGVIQSPRHLIKEKRETATLKCYPIPRHDTVYWYQQGPGQDPQFLISFYEKMQSDKGSIPDRFSAQQFSDYHSELNMSSLELGDSALYFCASSPSGTGTEKLFFGSGTQLSVL.

V gene TRBV10-3 combines with J gene TRBJ1-1; TRBD1 might be the D (5 bases). Germline assignment: CDR1 ENHRY and CDR2 SYGVKD. V was shortened by 10 bases and J by 1 base, with 7 bases between the two germline ends. The CDR3 has 11 amino acids. The CDR3 DNA sequence: TGTGCCACCGGACAGAACACTGAAGCTTTCTTT. Its translation is CATGQNTEAFF.

This clone was seen a few times. The V and J genes are TRBV19 and TRBJ2-7; 10 bases match TRBD1. This CDR3 spans 13 amino acids. The V gene end was trimmed by 5 bases and the J gene end by 7 bases; junction bases not matched to a gene: 5. Germline lookup yields CDR1 LNHDA and CDR2 SQIVND (reference sequence). The CDR3 sequence is CASSRTGGWEQYF. CDR3 nucleotides: TGTGCCAGTAGTCGGACAGGGGGTTGGGAGCAGTACTTC.